The source of this T cell receptor (beta chain) is a study of OX40 agonist ivuxolimab in advanced cancers. On the study more broadly: Patients took ivuxolimab, an agonistic anti-OX40 (CD134) antibody.

The germline V and J ends were trimmed by 3 bases and 8 bases, with 8 bases remaining between them. This CDR3 region has 12 residues. Germline CDR1 SEHNR, CDR2 FQNEAQ (reference sequence). Peripheral blood came from all dose cohorts at three timepoints. Some clones are missing from TCRdb's copy, which holds only in-frame ones; the method was immunoSEQ multiplex PCR. Among tens of thousands of clones listed, 80% to 95% were seen once. This TCR was recovered from an adult with an advanced solid tumor such as melanoma, head and neck, liver or kidney cancer. The sample was CD4+ or CD8+ T cells sorted from blood, taken in a trial of the OX40 agonist ivuxolimab. The rearrangement joins TRBV7-9 to TRBJ2-1, with a possible D match to TRBD1 (5 bases). This CDR3 reads CASSLWGDEQFF. In nucleotides, the CDR3 is TGTGCCAGCAGCTTGTGGGGCGATGAGCAGTTCTTC. The full variable domain, its missing parts supplied by reference TRBV7-9 and TRBJ2-1, is DTGVSQNPRHKITKRGQNVTFRCDPISEHNRLYWYRQTLGQGPEFLTYFQNEAQLEKSRLLSDRFSAERPKGSFSTLEIQRTEQGDSAMYLCASSLWGDEQFFGPGTRLTVL.